What follows are 19 T cell receptor beta chains derived from one specimen sequenced in a study of tumor and adjacent non-tumor tissue in lung cancer. The template was RNA from unsorted bulk tissue. Distant lung tissue was collected more than 3 cm away from the tumor edge. A modified ARM-PCR protocol with three rounds of nested PCR amplified TCRbeta. Using its own MiXCR run on the multiplex PCR reads, TCRdb lists one record per CDR3 protein. Seen here are 80,000 to 130,000 distinct CDR3 sequences, 65% observed once, and the top ten hold 15% to 20%. Material: distant non-tumor lung tissue. The receptors shown here come from a man aged 30 to 45 with non-small cell lung cancer.

In its sample, this clonotype is medium-sized. The chain recombines TRBV4-1 with TRBJ2-1; D might be TRBD2 (5 bases). This CDR3 contains 15 residues. Germline CDR1 reads MGHRA; CDR2 reads YSYEKL. With 1 base removed from V and 7 bases from J, the gap between germline ends came to 14 bases. The CDR3 DNA reads TGCGCCAGCAGCCAAGGTTCCTGGACGGGGAATGAGCAGTTCTTC. Translating it yields CASSQGSWTGNEQFF.

A note on this clonotype: The junction does not match germline at one end; this may be a read error. The chain has TRBV20-1 and TRBJ2-1; the match to TRBD2 covers 10 bases. The CDR3 runs 15 residues. Germline V gene sequence: CDR1 DFQATT, CDR2 SNEGSKA (reference sequence). In DNA form, the CDR3 reads TGCAGTGCTAGAGAACAGCGGGAGGGATACAGTGAGCAGTTCTTC. This codes for CSAREQREGYSEQFF.

This clonotype is classed as medium-sized. The chain recombines TRBV20-1 with TRBJ2-7; a possible D gene is TRBD2 (5 bases). V was pared by 0 bases and J by 5 bases, with 5 bases between. Germline CDR1 and CDR2: DFQATT and SNEGSKA (reference sequence). The CDR3 has 11 amino acids. The DNA of the CDR3 is TGCAGTGCTAGAGACGGGGACGAGCAGTACTTC. It is translated as CSARDGDEQYF.

This clonotype was seen repeatedly, ten times or more. This sequence joins TRBV28 and TRBJ2-5, with D perhaps given as TRBD1 or TRBD2 (5 bases each). The germline V gene has CDR1 MDHEN and CDR2 SYDVKM. V lost 5 bases, J lost 1 base, and 17 bases lay in between. The CDR3 consists of 16 residues. The CDR3 protein is CASSIGTEAFQETQYF. CDR3 sequence (DNA): TGTGCCAGCAGTATTGGGACGGAGGCCTTCCAAGAGACCCAGTACTTC.

On this clonotype itself: A much more abundant neighbour one base away suggests this may be a read error. The chain couples TRBV12-3 or TRBV12-4 to TRBJ1-2; 8 nucleotides match TRBD1. The CDR3 extends over 13 amino acids. V gave up 7 bases and J gave up 3 bases; unmatched junction bases: 4. The CDR3 loop is CASTPGQDYGYTF. As DNA, the CDR3 is TGTGCCAGCACCCCGGGACAGGACTATGGCTACACCTTC.

Ten or more counts support this clonotype. The CDR3 bases are TGTGCCAGCAGTTGGACCGGAGCCTCCAATCAGCCCCAGCATTTT. Translating it yields CASSWTGASNQPQHF. The V gene is TRBV6-2 or TRBV6-3, the J gene TRBJ1-5, with no clear D. Germline CDR1 reads MNHEY; CDR2 reads SVGEGT. CDR3 length: 15 amino acids. The V and J ends lost 4 bases and 3 bases respectively, with 13 bases between them.

In regard to this clonotype: The conserved closing phenylalanine or tryptophan is absent in this CDR3, likely reflecting a read error. The chain couples TRBV11-2 to TRBJ2-5; D ambiguous. This CDR3 is built from 12 residues. CDR1 is SGHAT and CDR2 is FQNNGV in the germline V gene. The CDR3 DNA sequence: TGTGCCAGAAGCTTGTCGGGAGAGACCCAGTACTAC. Translating it yields CARSLSGETQYY.

As for this clonotype: The junction shows a germline mismatch at one end, possibly a read error. V usage is TRBV11-1 and J usage is TRBJ2-2, with D possibly being TRBD1 or TRBD2 (6 bases each). Germline-derived CDR1 and CDR2 are SGHAT and FQDESV (reference sequence). The length of the CDR3 is 18 residues. Written as DNA, the CDR3 is TGTGCCAGCAGCTTACGGTCAGTGGGGGGCCCGGGCACCGGGGACCTGTTTTTT. This codes for CASSLRSVGGPGTGDLFF.

The CDR3 reads CASSQVAWPDTQYF. The CDR3 DNA sequence: TGCGCCAGCAGCCAAGTTGCGTGGCCAGATACGCAGTATTTT. The genes are TRBV4-1 and TRBJ2-3; D unclear. CDR1 is MGHRA, CDR2 YSYEKL, per germline. The CDR3 covers 14 residues. The V end was cut by 1 base, the J end by 4 bases, with 9 bases between.

This clonotype showed up just a few times. The gene calls are TRBV7-9 and TRBJ2-4, with 8 bases that match TRBD2. Germline V gene data show CDR1 as SEHNR and CDR2 as FQNEAQ (reference sequence). CDR3 length: 15 amino acids. V shed 1 base and J 8 bases; nucleotides not matched to a gene: 7. CDR3 region: CASSLGSGTRYIQYF. CDR3 DNA: TGTGCCAGCAGCTTAGGGTCCGGGACTAGGTACATTCAGTACTTC.

This clonotype was seen a few times. J is TRBJ2-5 and V is TRBV7-9; 7 positions agree with TRBD1. V gave up 5 bases and J gave up 2 bases; unmatched junction bases: 8. The CDR3 runs 15 residues. Germline V gives CDR1 SEHNR, CDR2 FQNEAQ (reference sequence). The CDR3 nucleotides read TGTGCCAGCAGCGTTAACAGGGGACGACAAGAGACCCAGTACTTC. The encoded protein is CASSVNRGRQETQYF.

This clonotype was seen only a few times. The chain links TRBV24-1 to TRBJ2-2; the match to TRBD1 covers 10 bases. Germline V lookup: CDR1 KGHDR, CDR2 SFDVKD. V lost 2 bases to trimming and J lost 7 bases; unmatched junction nucleotides: 9. The CDR3 consists of 17 residues. CDR3: CATSDSGQGVLSGELFF. CDR3 DNA: TGTGCCACCAGTGATTCTGGACAGGGGGTCTTAAGCGGGGAGCTGTTTTTT.

The rearrangement links TRBV2 to TRBJ2-5; no firm D call. Germline loops: CDR1 SNHLY, CDR2 FYNNEI. Trimming stripped 10 bases from V and 2 bases from J, with 11 bases between. There are 12 residues in the CDR3. The CDR3 sequence is CAISDDQETQYF. CDR3 bases: TGTGCCATTTCGGACGATCAAGAGACCCAGTACTTC. The full variable domain, rest sourced from reference TRBV2 and TRBJ2-5, is EPEVTQTPSHQVTQMGQEVILRCVPISNHLYFYWYRQILGQKVEFLVSFYNNEISEKSEIFDDQFSVERPDGSNFTLKIRSTKLEDSAMYFCAISDDQETQYFGPGTRLLVL.

This clonotype was found many times. The chain links TRBV5-1 to TRBJ2-1; 7 nucleotides line up with TRBD1. The germline gives CDR1 SGHRS, CDR2 YFSETQ. V lost 4 bases and J lost 5; bases outside the gene matches: 12. The CDR3 sequence is 16 residues long. For the CDR3, the DNA is TGCGCCAGCAGCAAGATGCCCGGGACAGCAAACAATGAGCAGTTCTTC. Residues: CASSKMPGTANNEQFF.

Notes on this clonotype: The junction differs from germline at one of its ends, possibly a read error. This chain uses TRBV11-2 with TRBJ2-3, with 8 bases aligning to TRBD2. This CDR3 has 21 residues. The germline V gene encodes CDR1 SGHAT and CDR2 FQNNGV. CDR3 nucleotide sequence: TGTACCAGCAGCTTAGGAGGGGACCGCAGCGGGAGATTGGTGGGCACAGATACGCAGTATTTT. It translates to CTSSLGGDRSGRLVGTDTQYF.

Comment on this clonotype: At one end, the junction sequence differs from germline, possibly due to a read error. The chain carries TRBV25-1 and TRBJ2-7, with 10 bases lining up with TRBD1. Looked up from germline, CDR1 is MGHDK and CDR2 is SYGVNS. The length of the CDR3 is 14 residues. CDR3 protein: CSSRVGTGVCEQYF. The CDR3 DNA reads TGTTCCAGCAGGGTTGGGACAGGGGTCTGCGAGCAGTACTTC.

Concerning this clonotype itself: Being one base from a much bigger clone, this may be a read error. The CDR3 region has the DNA TGTGCCAGCAGCTCGGTGGCCCCCTACGAGCAGTACTTC. This translates into CASSSVAPYEQYF. The rearrangement links TRBV5-6 to TRBJ2-7; D is unresolved. Trimming stripped 3 bases from V and 2 bases from J, with 9 bases between. Germline V gene data show CDR1 as SGHDT and CDR2 as YYEEEE. The CDR3 loop spans 13 amino acids.

Worth noting for this clonotype: Compared with germline, one end of the junction differs, possibly owing to a read error. The V and J genes are TRBV4-1 and TRBJ2-7; tentatively, D is TRBD2 (5 bases). CDR1 MGHRA and CDR2 YSYEKL come from the germline V gene. The CDR3 has 16 residues. CDR3 protein: CSSSQDETGSTYEQYF. The CDR3 DNA reads as TGCTCCAGCAGCCAAGATGAGACGGGAAGTACGTACGAGCAATACTTC.

This chain uses TRBV20-1 with TRBJ2-1; 10 bases are shared with TRBD2. V trimming: 3 bases; J trimming: 5 bases; junction bases outside the gene matches: 13. In germline, CDR1 is DFQATT, CDR2 SNEGSKA (reference sequence). The CDR3 is made up of 17 amino acids. The CDR3: CSASDLAGEESHNEQFF. The CDR3 bases are TGCAGTGCTAGTGACCTAGCGGGGGAGGAGTCCCACAATGAGCAGTTCTTC.